This TCR beta chain was obtained from a study of CXCR3-negative and CXCR3-positive naive CD8 T cells. The study, taken as a whole, reports: The TRB CDR3s that CXCR3-positive naive cells carried were more hydrophobic than those of CXCR3-negative naive cells.

CDR1 and CDR2 (germline): DFQATT, SNEGSKA (reference sequence). There are 14 residues in the CDR3. The TRB libraries of cDNA were built by UMI-labeled 5' RACE. TCRdb re-called the 5' RACE reads and gives one entry per CDR3 protein, without DNA. The sample holds more than 100,000 distinct CDR3 sequences. On this clonotype: The antigen remains unidentified.

The chain links TRBV20-1 to TRBJ2-3; as DNA is missing, the TRBD2 call by TCRdb cannot be tested. Sample: naive CXCR3+ CD8+ T cells from blood. Subset here: CD45RO-CCR7+CD27+CD95- naive CD8+ T cells expressing CXCR3 (TNR3+). The clonotype was recovered from a human donor in good health. Some clones in this sample may be carry-over from other donors' samples. This CDR3 is CSATTSGVWNTQYF.